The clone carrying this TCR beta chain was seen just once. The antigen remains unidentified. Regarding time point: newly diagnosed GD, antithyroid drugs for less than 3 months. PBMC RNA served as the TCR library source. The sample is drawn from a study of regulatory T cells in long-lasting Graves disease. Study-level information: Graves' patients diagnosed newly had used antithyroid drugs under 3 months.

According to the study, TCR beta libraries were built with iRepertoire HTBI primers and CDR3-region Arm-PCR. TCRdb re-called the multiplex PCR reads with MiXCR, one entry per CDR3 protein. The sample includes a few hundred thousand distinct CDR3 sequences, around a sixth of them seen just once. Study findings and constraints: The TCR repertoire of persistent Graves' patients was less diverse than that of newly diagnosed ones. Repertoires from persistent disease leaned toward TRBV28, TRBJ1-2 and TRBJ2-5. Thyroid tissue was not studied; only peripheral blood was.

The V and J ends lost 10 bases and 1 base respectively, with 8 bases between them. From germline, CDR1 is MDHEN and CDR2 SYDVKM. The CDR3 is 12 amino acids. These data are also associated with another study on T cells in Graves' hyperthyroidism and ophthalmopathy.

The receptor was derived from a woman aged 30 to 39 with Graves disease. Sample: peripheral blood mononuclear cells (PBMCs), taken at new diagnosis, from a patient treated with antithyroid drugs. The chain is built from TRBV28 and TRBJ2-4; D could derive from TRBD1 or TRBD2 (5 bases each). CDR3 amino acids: CATWGAKNIQYF. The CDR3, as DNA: TGTGCCACGTGGGGGGCCAAAAACATTCAGTACTTC.